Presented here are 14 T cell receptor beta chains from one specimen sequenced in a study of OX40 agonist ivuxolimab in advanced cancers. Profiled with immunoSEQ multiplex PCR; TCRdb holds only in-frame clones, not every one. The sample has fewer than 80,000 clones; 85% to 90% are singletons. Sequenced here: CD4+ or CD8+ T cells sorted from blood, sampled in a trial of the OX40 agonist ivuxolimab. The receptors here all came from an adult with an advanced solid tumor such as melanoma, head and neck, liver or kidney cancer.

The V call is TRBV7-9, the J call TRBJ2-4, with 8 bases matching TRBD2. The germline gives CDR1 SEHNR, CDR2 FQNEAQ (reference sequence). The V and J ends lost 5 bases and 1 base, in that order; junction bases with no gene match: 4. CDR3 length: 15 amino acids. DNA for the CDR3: TGTGCCAGCAGCAAAGCGGGAGTGGCCAAAAACATTCAGTACTTC. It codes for CASSKAGVAKNIQYF.

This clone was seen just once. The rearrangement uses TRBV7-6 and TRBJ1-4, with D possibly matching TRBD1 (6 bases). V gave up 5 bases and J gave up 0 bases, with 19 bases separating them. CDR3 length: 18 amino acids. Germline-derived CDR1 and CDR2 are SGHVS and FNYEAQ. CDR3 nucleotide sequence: TGTGCCAGCAGCCCCGGAGGGGGGGATACTGCAACTAATGAAAAACTGTTTTTT. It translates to CASSPGGGDTATNEKLFF.

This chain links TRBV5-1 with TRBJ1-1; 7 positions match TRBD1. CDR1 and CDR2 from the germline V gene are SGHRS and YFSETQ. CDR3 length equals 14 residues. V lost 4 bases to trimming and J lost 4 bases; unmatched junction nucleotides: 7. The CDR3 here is CASSLRQGPTEAFF. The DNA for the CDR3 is TGCGCCAGCAGCCTCCGACAGGGACCCACTGAAGCTTTCTTT. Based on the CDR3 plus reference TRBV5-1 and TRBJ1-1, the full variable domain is KAGVTQTPRYLIKTRGQQVTLSCSPISGHRSVSWYQQTPGQGLQFLFEYFSETQRNKGNFPGRFSGRQFSNSRSEMNVSTLELGDSALYLCASSLRQGPTEAFFGQGTRLTVV.

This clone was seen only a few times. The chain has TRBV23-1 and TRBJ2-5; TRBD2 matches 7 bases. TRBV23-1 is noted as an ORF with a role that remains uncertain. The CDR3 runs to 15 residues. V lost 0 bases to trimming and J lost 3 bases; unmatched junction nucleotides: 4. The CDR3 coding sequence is TGCGCCAGCAGTCAATCGGGGGGGAAGGAAGAGACCCAGTACTTC. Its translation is CASSQSGGKEETQYF.

CDR3 DNA: TGTGCCAGCAGTACATTTTACGAGCAGTACTTC. Protein sequence: CASSTFYEQYF. This chain uses TRBV6-1 with TRBJ2-7; D unresolved. Trimming stripped 5 bases from V and 4 bases from J, with 6 bases between. Germline-derived CDR1 and CDR2 are MNHNS and SASEGT. This CDR3 is 11 amino acids long.

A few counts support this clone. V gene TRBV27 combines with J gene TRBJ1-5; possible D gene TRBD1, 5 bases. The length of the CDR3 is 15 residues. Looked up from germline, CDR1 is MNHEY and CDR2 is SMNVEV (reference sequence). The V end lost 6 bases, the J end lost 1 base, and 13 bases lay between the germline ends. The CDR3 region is CASRPAGTSNQPQHF. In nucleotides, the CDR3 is TGTGCCAGCAGACCTGCAGGGACCAGCAATCAGCCCCAGCATTTT.

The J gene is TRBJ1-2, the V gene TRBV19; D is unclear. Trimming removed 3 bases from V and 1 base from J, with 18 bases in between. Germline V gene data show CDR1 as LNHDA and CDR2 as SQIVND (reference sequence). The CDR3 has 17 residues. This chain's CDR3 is CASSMRGQLLFNYGYTF. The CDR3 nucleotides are TGTGCCAGTAGTATGAGAGGCCAGCTCCTGTTTAACTATGGCTACACCTTC.

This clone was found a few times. CDR3 region: CASKEGGINTEAFF. The CDR3 DNA follows: TGCGCCAGCAAAGAGGGCGGAATCAACACTGAAGCTTTCTTT. V usage is TRBV5-1 and J usage is TRBJ1-1; D remains unclear. The V and J ends lost 6 bases and 2 bases respectively, with 14 bases between them. Germline CDR1 and CDR2: SGHRS and YFSETQ. The CDR3 spans 14 residues.

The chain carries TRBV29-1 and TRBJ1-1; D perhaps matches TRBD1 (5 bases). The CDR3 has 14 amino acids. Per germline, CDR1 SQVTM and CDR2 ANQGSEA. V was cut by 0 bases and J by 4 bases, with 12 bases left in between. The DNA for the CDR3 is TGCAGCGTTGAAGAGGGGCTTGGCGGCACTGAAGCTTTCTTT. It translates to CSVEEGLGGTEAFF.

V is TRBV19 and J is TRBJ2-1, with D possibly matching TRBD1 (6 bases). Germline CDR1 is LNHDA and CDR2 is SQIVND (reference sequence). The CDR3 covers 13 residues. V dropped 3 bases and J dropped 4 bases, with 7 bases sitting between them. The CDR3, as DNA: TGTGCCAGTAGTATCGACAGGTACAATGAGCAGTTCTTC. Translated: CASSIDRYNEQFF.

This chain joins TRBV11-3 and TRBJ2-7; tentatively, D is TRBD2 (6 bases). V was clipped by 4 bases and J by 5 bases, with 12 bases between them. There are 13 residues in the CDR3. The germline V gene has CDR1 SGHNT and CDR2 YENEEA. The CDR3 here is CASSYRGGNEQYF. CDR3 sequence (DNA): TGTGCCAGCAGCTACCGGGGAGGCAACGAGCAGTACTTC.

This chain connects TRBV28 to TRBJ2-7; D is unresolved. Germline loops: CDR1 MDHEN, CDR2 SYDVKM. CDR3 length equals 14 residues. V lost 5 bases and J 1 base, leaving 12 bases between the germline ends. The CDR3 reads CASSPRVRSYEQYF. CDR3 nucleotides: TGTGCCAGCAGTCCACGAGTGAGATCCTACGAGCAGTACTTC.

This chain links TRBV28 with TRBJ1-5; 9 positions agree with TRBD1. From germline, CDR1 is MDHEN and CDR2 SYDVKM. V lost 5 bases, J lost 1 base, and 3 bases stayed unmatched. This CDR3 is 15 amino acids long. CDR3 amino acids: CASSQDRGSNQPQHF. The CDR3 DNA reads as TGTGCCAGCAGTCAGGACAGGGGAAGCAATCAGCCCCAGCATTTT.

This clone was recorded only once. Here the CDR3 reads CATDQSHYSNQPQHF. The CDR3 region has the DNA TGTGCCACCGACCAGTCACACTATAGCAATCAGCCCCAGCATTTT. This chain connects TRBV15 to TRBJ1-5; unclear D gene. Per the germline V gene, CDR1 is LNHNV and CDR2 is YYDKDF (reference sequence). The CDR3 runs 15 residues. Deletions cut 8 bases from V and 0 bases from J, with 14 bases between.